Sequencing of this T cell receptor beta chain was carried out in a study of control samples from healthy donors and cancer patients. Germline CDR1 reads SGHDT; CDR2 reads YYEEEE. The CDR3 runs to 13 residues. The V end was cut by 1 base, the J end by 7 bases, with 11 bases between. TCRdb's table, derived via immunoSEQ multiplex PCR, lists solely in-frame clones and lacks some. There are some 70,000 clones in the sample; 83% occur only once, and 15% to 17% lies in the top ten. This chain joins TRBV5-6 and TRBJ1-2; no reliable D call. This TCR was sampled from a man in his 60s in good health. The sequenced sample consisted of blood. CDR3 sequence: CASSLMRAGGYTF. DNA for the CDR3: TGTGCCAGCAGCTTGATGAGGGCGGGTGGCTACACCTTC.